This TCR beta chain derives from a study of blood T cell repertoires in COVID-19. As for the study in general: Samples representing acute and convalescent COVID-19 were sourced from the United States, Italy and Spain. The analysed material was cDNA or gDNA that came from T cells, B-cell-depleted T cells, or PBMCs.

Only in-frame clones appear in the TCRdb table, and some are missing; sequencing was by immunoSEQ multiplex PCR. The data hold around 270,000 clones, with about 90% observed a single time. From germline, CDR1 is MNHEY and CDR2 SMNVEV (reference sequence). The CDR3 has 16 residues. V lost 3 bases, J lost 0 bases, and 4 bases stayed unmatched. The study recruited people aged about 18 to 89 years across approximately 25 US areas. Sequencing input: PBMCs or T cells enriched from blood (not recorded which). The TCR comes from a woman aged 40 to 55 who had been exposed to COVID-19. The chain carries TRBV27 and TRBJ2-3; 9 nucleotides match TRBD1. In DNA form, the CDR3 reads TGTGCCAGCAGTTTGGACAGGGGCCGGAGCACAGATACGCAGTATTTT. Translation: CASSLDRGRSTDTQYF.